This entry is about one T cell receptor (beta chain). Its antigen is not known. The PCR employed 60 Vbeta primers together with 13 Jbeta primers. Clones were read by immunoSEQ multiplex PCR, and TCRdb kept only the in-frame ones, dropping some. The data hold 130,000 or so clones, with roughly 89% observed a single time. The sample originates from a study of cytomegalovirus exposure and HLA in healthy donors. Findings and limits, study-wide: In a later analysis, TCR beta V- and J-gene trimming was associated with a missense DCLRE1C variant. Most of the CMV-associated TCR beta chains (in a later analysis) appeared to be HLA-restricted. In a later analysis, at a false discovery rate of 0.05, some 15,000 TCR beta sequences were associated with HLA alleles. Per a prior analysis, the majority of TCR beta V segments were productive roughly 90% or roughly 30% of the time.

The receptor's source is a woman in her 30s in good health and CMV-seronegative. What was sequenced was PBMCs.

The CDR3 is CASSPRGLAGANVLTF. The CDR3 coding sequence is TGTGCCAGCAGCCCTAGGGGGTTGGCTGGGGCCAACGTCCTGACTTTC. The rearrangement links TRBV2 to TRBJ2-6; tentative D call: TRBD1 (6 bases). The CDR3 spans 16 residues. Germline V CDR1 and CDR2: SNHLY, FYNNEI. The ends were cut back, 6 bases at V and 2 bases at J, with 14 bases in the middle.